These T cell receptor beta chains were read from a single sample in a study of vaccination and CD4 T cells after COVID-19. These receptors have no identified antigens. TCRdb re-called the PCR reads with MiXCR, one entry per CDR3 protein. The repertoire has 16,000 or so distinct CDR3 sequences, about 40% of them found once; the top ten carry 15% to 20%. The sequences come from CD4+ T cells from blood, cultured in vitro, collected about 7 months after SARS-CoV-2 vaccination. These receptors were collected from a human donor who had recovered from COVID-19. Both conserved end residues are part of each CDR3. Fields, in order: J gene, V gene, clone size, D gene, CDR3 protein, CDR3 DNA. The D gene is left open where the match is weak. Size tells how often a clone was seen (once, few, many) or the class of an expanded clone, and some rows leave it out.

J: TRBJ1-2
V: TRBV20-1
size: few
D: -
CDR3: CSAPRAGVYGYTF
DNA: TGCAGTGCTCCCCGCGCAGGGGTGTACGGCTACACCTTC

J: TRBJ2-3
V: TRBV20-1
size: -
D: -
CDR3: CSAWDSNTDTQYF
DNA: TGCAGTGCTTGGGACTCAAACACAGATACGCAGTATTTT

J: TRBJ1-4
V: TRBV20-1
size: once
D: -
CDR3: CSARVVAAGQLFF
DNA: TGCAGTGCTAGAGTTGTCGCGGCGGGGCAACTGTTTTTT

J: TRBJ1-2
V: TRBV6-1
size: few
D: TRBD1
CDR3: CASSRLTGEDGYTF
DNA: TGTGCCAGCAGCCGACTGACAGGGGAGGATGGCTACACCTTC

J: TRBJ2-1
V: TRBV7-2
size: few
D: TRBD2
CDR3: CASSPPGLASSSYNEQFF
DNA: TGTGCCAGCAGCCCCCCGGGACTAGCGAGCAGCTCCTACAATGAGCAGTTCTTC

J: TRBJ2-7
V: TRBV7-2
size: few
D: -
CDR3: CASSLNWRHYEQYF
DNA: TGTGCCAGCAGCTTGAACTGGCGGCACTACGAGCAGTACTTC

J: TRBJ1-3
V: TRBV11-2
size: -
D: TRBD1
CDR3: CASSIPAGGWSGNTIYF
DNA: TGTGCCAGCAGTATCCCGGCAGGGGGGTGGTCTGGAAACACCATATATTTT

J: TRBJ2-3
V: TRBV20-1
size: once
D: -
CDR3: CSALERKADTQYF
DNA: TGCAGTGCCTTGGAGAGGAAGGCAGATACGCAGTATTTT

J: TRBJ1-2
V: TRBV11-2
size: -
D: -
CDR3: CASSLRGTYGYTF
DNA: TGTGCCAGCAGCTTACGGGGAACGTATGGCTACACCTTC

J: TRBJ1-2
V: TRBV2
size: -
D: -
CDR3: CASSEWSLRSGYGYTF
DNA: TGTGCCAGCAGTGAATGGTCTCTACGATCGGGGTATGGCTACACCTTT

J: TRBJ1-4
V: TRBV20-1
size: few
D: -
CDR3: CSARRATNEKLFF
DNA: TGCAGTGCTAGGCGCGCAACTAATGAAAAACTGTTTTTT

J: TRBJ1-1
V: TRBV6-1
size: -
D: -
CDR3: CASNPLGGKNTEAFF
DNA: TGTGCCAGCAACCCCCTCGGGGGCAAGAACACTGAAGCTTTCTTT

J: TRBJ2-2
V: TRBV7-3
size: -
D: -
CDR3: CASSLAGPNTGELFF
DNA: TGTGCCAGCAGCTTGGCGGGCCCGAACACCGGGGAGCTGTTTTTT

J: TRBJ2-1
V: TRBV6-2/TRBV6-3
size: -
D: -
CDR3: CASRRTGDGNEQFF
DNA: TGTGCCAGCAGAAGAACCGGGGACGGTAATGAGCAGTTCTTC

J: TRBJ1-4
V: TRBV5-1
size: -
D: -
CDR3: CASSLEGPNEKLFF
DNA: TGCGCCAGCAGCTTGGAGGGGCCGAATGAAAAACTGTTTTTT

J: TRBJ1-5
V: TRBV7-2
size: few
D: -
CDR3: CASSPGGGVYGQPQHF
DNA: TGTGCCAGCAGCCCGGGAGGTGGGGTATATGGTCAGCCCCAGCATTTT

J: TRBJ1-1
V: TRBV20-1
size: few
D: -
CDR3: CSARDPRKQGTEAFF
DNA: TGCAGTGCTAGAGATCCCCGTAAACAGGGCACTGAAGCTTTCTTT

J: TRBJ2-7
V: TRBV5-6
size: -
D: -
CDR3: CASSFSYEQYF
DNA: TGTGCCAGCAGCTTCTCCTACGAGCAGTACTTC

J: TRBJ2-1
V: TRBV24-1
size: -
D: TRBD2
CDR3: CATSDASGRRQDEQFF
DNA: TGTGCCACCAGTGACGCTAGCGGGAGACGTCAGGATGAGCAGTTCTTC

J: TRBJ1-2
V: TRBV4-3
size: -
D: -
CDR3: CASSHTGTYYGYTF
DNA: TGCGCCAGCAGCCACACAGGGACCTACTATGGCTACACCTTC

J: TRBJ2-3
V: TRBV15
size: -
D: -
CDR3: CATSRERGTDTQYF
DNA: TGTGCCACCAGCAGAGAGCGGGGCACAGATACGCAGTATTTT

J: TRBJ1-6
V: TRBV20-1
size: -
D: -
CDR3: CSARSGIGSPLHF
DNA: TGCAGTGCCAGATCAGGGATCGGCTCACCCCTCCACTTT

J: TRBJ2-5
V: TRBV5-6
size: -
D: -
CDR3: CASSWTPQETQYF
DNA: TGTGCCAGCAGCTGGACTCCCCAAGAGACCCAGTACTTC

J: TRBJ2-3
V: TRBV6-1
size: -
D: TRBD2
CDR3: CASITRALAGTTFSTDTQYF
DNA: TGTGCCAGCATAACACGGGCGCTAGCGGGGACTACCTTTAGCACAGATACGCAGTATTTT

J: TRBJ2-3
V: TRBV19
size: large
D: -
CDR3: CASSPTRADTQYF
DNA: TGTGCCAGTAGTCCGACTCGGGCAGATACGCAGTATTTT

J: TRBJ1-2
V: TRBV6-2/TRBV6-3
size: -
D: -
CDR3: CAGLGMEGNYGYTF
DNA: TGTGCCGGCCTCGGGATGGAGGGGAACTATGGCTACACCTTC

J: TRBJ2-5
V: TRBV7-9
size: -
D: -
CDR3: CASSGWVSETQYF
DNA: TGTGCCAGCAGCGGATGGGTATCGGAGACCCAGTACTTC

J: TRBJ2-7
V: TRBV2
size: -
D: -
CDR3: CASSVTSYEQYF
DNA: TGTGCCAGCAGTGTTACCTCCTACGAGCAGTACTTC

J: TRBJ2-5
V: TRBV5-5
size: -
D: TRBD1
CDR3: CASSLVGSGQALRETQYF
DNA: TGTGCCAGCAGCTTGGTTGGCAGCGGACAGGCCCTCCGGGAGACCCAGTACTTC

J: TRBJ2-5
V: TRBV15
size: few
D: -
CDR3: CATSRDRDTDRIVQETQYF
DNA: TGTGCCACCAGCAGAGATCGCGACACAGACAGGATAGTCCAAGAGACCCAGTACTTC

J: TRBJ2-5
V: TRBV5-6
size: few
D: TRBD2
CDR3: CASSPGLAGGLETQYF
DNA: TGTGCCAGCAGCCCGGGACTAGCGGGGGGGCTGGAGACCCAGTACTTC

J: TRBJ2-1
V: TRBV7-9
size: once
D: -
CDR3: CASSLPAGNSYNEQFF
DNA: TGTGCCAGCAGCTTACCGGCGGGAAATAGCTACAATGAGCAGTTCTTC

J: TRBJ1-2
V: TRBV15
size: -
D: -
CDR3: CATSNYRDYGYTF
DNA: TGTGCCACCAGCAACTACAGGGACTATGGCTACACCTTC

J: TRBJ1-5
V: TRBV4-3
size: -
D: TRBD1
CDR3: CASSQEPFGGQGNQPQHF
DNA: TGCGCCAGCAGCCAAGAGCCCTTTGGCGGACAGGGAAATCAGCCCCAGCATTTT

J: TRBJ1-2
V: TRBV20-1
size: few
D: -
CDR3: CSGRTDGDGYTF
DNA: TGCAGTGGAAGAACAGATGGGGATGGCTACACCTTC

J: TRBJ1-5
V: TRBV19
size: -
D: -
CDR3: CASTPDQTGYSNQPQHF
DNA: TGTGCCAGTACCCCAGACCAGACAGGATATAGCAATCAGCCCCAGCATTTT

J: TRBJ2-7
V: TRBV9
size: -
D: TRBD2
CDR3: CASSVAAGATYEQYF
DNA: TGTGCCAGCAGCGTAGCAGCGGGGGCTACATACGAGCAGTACTTC

J: TRBJ2-1
V: TRBV20-1
size: -
D: -
CDR3: CSARDWGNEQFF
DNA: TGCAGTGCTAGAGATTGGGGGAATGAGCAGTTCTTC

J: TRBJ1-6
V: TRBV30
size: -
D: -
CDR3: CAWSVGLLNSPLHF
DNA: TGTGCCTGGAGTGTCGGCCTGCTGAATTCACCCCTCCACTTT

J: TRBJ1-2
V: TRBV20-1
size: few
D: TRBD1
CDR3: CSAGQGDYGYTF
DNA: TGCAGTGCTGGACAGGGAGACTATGGCTACACCTTC

J: TRBJ2-5
V: TRBV20-1
size: -
D: TRBD2
CDR3: CSAGPQGGGAYRETQYF
DNA: TGCAGTGCTGGCCCACAGGGCGGGGGGGCCTATCGGGAGACCCAGTACTTC

J: TRBJ2-7
V: TRBV18
size: -
D: TRBD2
CDR3: CASSPQLAGANYEQYF
DNA: TGTGCCAGCTCACCACAACTAGCGGGGGCAAACTACGAGCAGTACTTC

J: TRBJ2-5
V: TRBV5-4
size: few
D: TRBD2
CDR3: CASSLNSGKEYF
DNA: TGTGCCAGCAGCTTGAATAGCGGGAAAGAGTACTTC

J: TRBJ1-3
V: TRBV20-1
size: -
D: -
CDR3: CSARGTEGGNTIYF
DNA: TGCAGTGCTAGAGGGACGGAGGGAGGAAACACCATATATTTT

J: TRBJ2-2
V: TRBV25-1
size: -
D: -
CDR3: CASSKGRELFF
DNA: TGTGCCAGCAGTAAGGGTCGGGAGCTGTTTTTT

J: TRBJ2-3
V: TRBV7-2
size: few
D: -
CDR3: CASSLLGLGTQYF
DNA: TGTGCCAGCAGCTTACTCGGCTTAGGTACGCAGTATTTT

J: TRBJ1-1
V: TRBV19
size: -
D: TRBD1
CDR3: CASTQDRGDTEAFF
DNA: TGTGCCAGTACGCAGGACAGGGGGGACACTGAAGCTTTCTTT

J: TRBJ2-1
V: TRBV11-3
size: few
D: -
CDR3: CASSFGAAYNEQFF
DNA: TGTGCCAGCAGCTTCGGGGCCGCCTACAATGAGCAGTTCTTC

J: TRBJ1-3
V: TRBV29-1
size: -
D: TRBD1
CDR3: CSALDRGQRTIYF
DNA: TGCAGCGCCCTCGACAGGGGGCAAAGGACCATATATTTT

J: TRBJ2-1
V: TRBV5-4
size: -
D: -
CDR3: CASSLSQGYNEQFF
DNA: TGTGCCAGCAGCTTGTCGCAGGGCTACAATGAGCAGTTCTTC

J: TRBJ1-2
V: TRBV6-1
size: -
D: -
CDR3: CASRTINSGVGYGYTF
DNA: TGTGCCAGCAGGACTATAAATTCAGGGGTCGGGTATGGCTACACCTTC

J: TRBJ2-3
V: TRBV10-3
size: few
D: -
CDR3: CAISEMWGTDTQYF
DNA: TGTGCCATCAGTGAGATGTGGGGGACAGATACGCAGTATTTT

J: TRBJ1-2
V: TRBV19
size: few
D: -
CDR3: CASSIAGSYGYTF
DNA: TGTGCCAGTAGTATAGCAGGCAGCTATGGCTACACCTTC

J: TRBJ1-1
V: TRBV20-1
size: -
D: TRBD1
CDR3: CSAGQGWTEAFF
DNA: TGCAGTGCTGGACAGGGGTGGACTGAAGCTTTCTTT